One sample yielded the 22 T cell receptor beta chains listed below, sequenced in a study of graft-versus-host responses after intestinal transplantation. These receptors are not linked to any known antigen. Profiling relied on immunoSEQ multiplex PCR, and the TCRdb table lists in-frame clones only, not all of them. The repertoire holds tens of thousands of clones, roughly nine tenths seen once, with around 0.5% in the top ten. The sequencing here drew on unstimulated CD8+ T cells sorted from spleen or lymph node cells, taken before intestinal transplant. The receptors come from a human donor who received an intestinal transplant.

The gene calls are TRBV6-5 and TRBJ2-3; D remains ambiguous. The V and J ends lost 5 bases and 3 bases respectively, with 9 bases between them. This CDR3 spans 13 amino acids. Germline CDR1 and CDR2: MNHEY and SVGAGI. CDR3 amino acids: CASSQTETDTQYF. The CDR3 DNA follows: TGTGCCAGCAGTCAAACAGAGACAGATACGCAGTATTTT.

The V call is TRBV5-4, the J call TRBJ2-1, with 10 bases that match TRBD2. Germline V gives CDR1 SGHNT, CDR2 YYREEE (reference sequence). The V gene end was trimmed by 2 bases and the J gene end by 7 bases; junction bases not matched to a gene: 6. The CDR3 consists of 15 residues. CDR3 sequence reads: CASSLGPSGGNEQFF. The CDR3 coding sequence is TGTGCCAGCAGCTTAGGCCCTAGCGGGGGAAATGAGCAGTTCTTC.

V is TRBV11-2 and J is TRBJ1-2; D perhaps matches TRBD1 (6 bases). Germline lookup yields CDR1 SGHAT and CDR2 FQNNGV. V shed 3 bases and J shed 2 bases, with 16 bases lying between them. This CDR3 is built from 16 residues. As DNA, the CDR3 is TGTGCCAGCAGCTTGGTTTTAGGGGGAAGGAACTATGGCTACACCTTC. Protein sequence: CASSLVLGGRNYGYTF.

This clone has a handful of counts. The chain combines TRBV4-2 with TRBJ1-1; D is unresolved. The CDR3 sequence is 15 residues long. Trimming removed 0 bases from V and 0 bases from J, with 8 bases in between. CDR1 is LGHNA and CDR2 is YNFKEQ in the germline V gene. The CDR3 reads CASSQEAVMNTEAFF. The DNA of the CDR3 is TGTGCCAGCAGCCAAGAGGCAGTGATGAACACTGAAGCTTTCTTT.

The chain joins TRBV28 to TRBJ2-7; possible D gene TRBD1, 6 bases. This CDR3 contains 13 residues. CDR1 MDHEN and CDR2 SYDVKM come from the germline V gene. V lost 3 bases and J 2 bases, leaving 8 bases between the germline ends. The CDR3 sequence is CASSFTGPYEQYF. The CDR3 DNA reads TGTGCCAGCAGTTTTACAGGGCCCTACGAGCAGTACTTC.

The chain couples TRBV7-8 to TRBJ2-5; TRBD2 agrees at 8 bases. Germline CDR1 reads SGHVS; CDR2 reads FQNEAQ. J gave up 5 bases and V 5 bases, and 7 bases lay outside the gene matches. The CDR3 is 14 amino acids. The CDR3 spells CASSPPPGGETQYF. CDR3 DNA: TGTGCCAGCAGCCCACCCCCGGGAGGGGAGACCCAGTACTTC.

This chain uses TRBV9 with TRBJ2-5; 12 bases match TRBD2. Germline values: CDR1 SGDLS, CDR2 YYNGEE. The J segment lost 0 bases and the V segment lost 7 bases, leaving 10 bases of the junction unmatched. The CDR3 has 17 residues. CDR3 bases: TGTGCCAGCGCGAACCCTACTAGCGGGGGGTACCAAGAGACCCAGTACTTC. Amino acid sequence: CASANPTSGGYQETQYF. Using reference TRBV9 and TRBJ2-5 for the parts outside the CDR3, the full variable domain is DSGVTQTPKHLITATGQRVTLRCSPRSGDLSVYWYQQSLDQGLQFLIQYYNGEERAKGNILERFSAQQFPDLHSELNLSSLELGDSALYFCASANPTSGGYQETQYFGPGTRLLVL.

The J gene is TRBJ2-1, the V gene TRBV15, with 9 bases aligning to TRBD2. This CDR3 is built from 16 residues. Germline-derived CDR1 and CDR2 are LNHNV and YYDKDF (reference sequence). V lost 0 bases to trimming and J lost 4 bases; unmatched junction nucleotides: 4. The CDR3 DNA follows: TGTGCCACCAGCAGAGATCAGGCGGGAGGGTACAATGAGCAGTTCTTC. Translated, it gives CATSRDQAGGYNEQFF.

The chain couples TRBV28 to TRBJ2-5, with a weak D call TRBD2 (5 bases). CDR3 length: 17 amino acids. Germline CDR1 MDHEN, CDR2 SYDVKM. V was trimmed by 2 bases and J by 0 bases, leaving 16 bases between them. The CDR3 DNA reads as TGTGCCAGCAGTTTAGTCCTGCCCAGCGGTTACCAAGAGACCCAGTACTTC. Translating it yields CASSLVLPSGYQETQYF.

Turning to this clone: Other DNA sequences in the same sample also yield this CDR3. The gene calls are TRBV19 and TRBJ2-1, with D hard to call. Trimming removed 4 bases from V and 5 bases from J, with 3 bases in between. This CDR3 is built from 11 residues. CDR1 and CDR2 (germline): LNHDA, SQIVND (reference sequence). The CDR3 loop reads CASSTDNEQFF. CDR3 in DNA: TGTGCCAGTAGTACCGACAATGAGCAGTTCTTC. Full variable domain (rest looked up from reference TRBV19 and TRBJ2-1): DGGITQSPKYLFRKEGQNVTLSCEQNLNHDAMYWYRQDPGQGLRLIYYSQIVNDFQKGDIAEGYSVSREKKESFPLTVTSAQKNPTAFYLCASSTDNEQFFGPGTRLTVL.

A few counts support this clone. The chain uses TRBV4-3 and TRBJ1-5; 8 nucleotides line up with TRBD1. The CDR3 contains 15 residues. In germline, CDR1 is LGHNA, CDR2 YSLEER. V lost 0 bases to trimming and J lost 5 bases; unmatched junction nucleotides: 3. The DNA of the CDR3 is TGCGCCAGCAGCCAAGATGCAGGGGGCTATCAGCCCCAGCATTTT. Translating it yields CASSQDAGGYQPQHF.

The chain carries TRBV9 and TRBJ1-2; the D gene is possibly TRBD1 (5 bases). Germline CDR1 is SGDLS and CDR2 is YYNGEE. V was clipped by 0 bases and J by 4 bases, with 13 bases between them. The CDR3 extends over 15 amino acids. CDR3 coding DNA: TGTGCCAGCAGCGTAGGGTCGATGGGGGGCTATGGCTACACCTTC. Translated: CASSVGSMGGYGYTF.

The CDR3 DNA follows: TGTGCCAGTAGTTTTAAGGACAGGGGGCAGCGTGGCTACACCTTC. Its protein product is CASSFKDRGQRGYTF. V and J are TRBV19 and TRBJ1-2, with 11 positions matching TRBD1. The CDR3 has 15 amino acids. Germline lookup yields CDR1 LNHDA and CDR2 SQIVND (reference sequence). V trimming: 5 bases; J trimming: 7 bases; junction bases outside the gene matches: 9.

The count of this clone is one. The genes are TRBV19 and TRBJ1-5, with D maybe TRBD1 (6 bases). The V gene's germline CDR1 is LNHDA and CDR2 SQIVND (reference sequence). V lost 5 bases and J lost 2, with 13 bases in between. The CDR3 totals 15 residues. CDR3: CASSEFRGGNQPQHF. DNA of the CDR3: TGTGCCAGTAGTGAATTCAGGGGAGGCAATCAGCCCCAGCATTTT.

The chain combines TRBV5-6 with TRBJ2-3, with 8 bases aligning to TRBD2. The CDR3 is made up of 13 amino acids. The V and J ends lost 8 bases and 3 bases, in that order; junction bases with no gene match: 5. Germline V gene sequence: CDR1 SGHDT, CDR2 YYEEEE. The CDR3 sequence is CASRGGVTDTQYF. DNA for the CDR3: TGTGCCAGTCGGGGGGGCGTAACAGATACGCAGTATTTT.

This clone was seen a few times. V is TRBV10-3 and J is TRBJ2-7; D is unresolved. CDR3 length: 11 residues. Between the trimmed V and J ends, which lost 3 bases and 7 bases, there was a span of 7 bases. Germline V CDR1 and CDR2: ENHRY, SYGVKD. The CDR3 reads CAISDTVEQYF. The CDR3 nucleotides are TGTGCCATCAGTGATACGGTGGAGCAGTACTTC.

The V call is TRBV21-1, the J call TRBJ2-5; TRBD2 is taken as the D call from the table, unchecked against the DNA. TRBV21-1 is described as a pseudogene. The CDR3 is 16 amino acids. CDR3 residues: CASIPGLAGVGETQYF. CDR3 DNA: TGTGCCAGCATCCCGGGACTAGCGGGAGTGGGGGAGACCCAGTACTTC.

Written as DNA, the CDR3 is TGTGCCAGCACTTTGGGGGGTATCACTGAAGCTTTCTTT. This sequence encodes CASTLGGITEAFF. The chain uses TRBV11-2 and TRBJ1-1; perhaps TRBD1 as D (5 bases). Trimming took 7 bases from V and 4 from J, leaving 13 bases between them. The CDR3 is 13 amino acids. Germline V gene data show CDR1 as SGHAT and CDR2 as FQNNGV.

The chain has TRBV15 and TRBJ2-5; 7 nucleotides align to TRBD1. The CDR3 contains 14 residues. CDR1 is LNHNV and CDR2 is YYDKDF in the germline V gene (reference sequence). J gave up 1 base and V 3 bases, and 2 bases lay outside the gene matches. The CDR3 coding sequence is TGTGCCACCAGCAGTCGGGACAGCCAAGAGACCCAGTACTTC. Translated: CATSSRDSQETQYF.

The chain employs TRBV5-1 and TRBJ1-1, with TRBD1 matching over 9 bases. After removal of 4 bases from V and 5 bases from J, the junction contained 9 bases not matched to a gene. The CDR3 covers 15 residues. CDR1 is SGHRS and CDR2 is YFSETQ in the germline V gene. The CDR3 DNA reads TGCGCCAGCAGCATAGGACAGGGGAGCAATACTGAAGCTTTCTTT. This codes for CASSIGQGSNTEAFF.

J is TRBJ2-5 and V is TRBV7-9, with D possibly being TRBD2 (6 bases). The CDR3 spans 15 residues. The germline V and J ends were trimmed by 5 bases and 5 bases, with 18 bases remaining between them. CDR1 is SEHNR and CDR2 is FQNEAQ in the germline V gene (reference sequence). The CDR3 nucleotides are TGTGCCAGCAGCCCTCACCCCGGGGGTTGGGAGACCCAGTACTTC. Translation gives CASSPHPGGWETQYF.

The V gene is TRBV4-2, the J gene TRBJ2-3, with TRBD2 matching 13 bases. This CDR3 is 19 amino acids long. Germline V lookup: CDR1 LGHNA, CDR2 YNFKEQ. V was pared by 5 bases and J by 4 bases, with 15 bases of the junction left unmatched. This chain's CDR3 is CASSGYSGLAGQTPDTQYF. The CDR3 DNA sequence: TGTGCCAGCAGCGGATATTCGGGACTAGCGGGGCAAACCCCAGATACGCAGTATTTT.